The rows below give T cell receptor beta chains drawn from one sample of a study of cytotoxic CD8 clonotypes in ibrutinib-treated CLL. Here immunoSEQ multiplex PCR was the method, and the copy in TCRdb shows in-frame clones only, minus some. In the table there are about 50,000 clones, more than 70% of which are singletons. Sequencing used PBMCs, obtained after 12 months of ibrutinib treatment. The source is a human donor with chronic lymphocytic leukemia. The CDR3 runs from the conserved cysteine through the conserved F or W. Each record gives: V gene, clone size, J gene, D gene, CDR3 length, CDR3 protein, CDR3 DNA. A D gene is named only where the DNA matches it firmly. For some rows the clone size is stated as once, few or many, or as a class when expanded; others skip it.

TRBV5-1	.	TRBJ1-2	.	16	CASTIGLSSGDYGYTF	TGCGCCAGCACCATTGGACTTAGCAGTGGTGACTATGGCTACACCTTC
TRBV27	.	TRBJ2-5	TRBD2	15	CASSLVAGGPETQYF	TGTGCCAGCAGTTTAGTCGCGGGAGGGCCCGAGACCCAGTACTTC
TRBV30	many	TRBJ1-3	TRBD1	12	CAWRTGPNTIYF	TGTGCCTGGAGGACAGGGCCAAACACCATATATTTT
TRBV11-2	once	TRBJ2-3	.	11	CASSSLDTQYF	TGTGCCAGCAGCTCCCTCGATACGCAGTATTTT
TRBV6-1	.	TRBJ1-2	.	14	CASSEVGDRYGYTF	TGTGCCAGCAGTGAAGTCGGGGATCGCTATGGCTACACCTTC
TRBV5-4	few	TRBJ2-5	.	16	CASSLVTGARQETQYF	TGTGCCAGCAGCTTGGTGACGGGAGCCCGCCAAGAGACCCAGTACTTC
TRBV11-1	.	TRBJ2-7	TRBD2	14	CASSLGGSAYEQYF	TGTGCCAGCAGCTTGGGCGGGAGTGCCTACGAGCAGTACTTC
TRBV9	.	TRBJ2-1	TRBD2	15	CASSTSGTTYNEQFF	TGTGCCAGCAGCACTAGCGGGACTACTTACAATGAGCAGTTCTTC
TRBV29-1	.	TRBJ1-4	.	13	CSVGIGANEKLFF	TGCAGCGTCGGAATAGGGGCTAATGAAAAACTGTTTTTT
TRBV6-6	.	TRBJ2-3	TRBD2	15	CASSGTSVGTDTQYF	TGTGCCAGCAGTGGGACTAGCGTTGGCACAGATACGCAGTATTTT
TRBV25-1	once	TRBJ2-3	.	14	CASSGERVTDTQYF	TGTGCCAGCAGTGGGGAGCGGGTCACAGATACGCAGTATTTT
TRBV10-3	.	TRBJ2-1	.	13	CATSDVEYNEQFF	TGTGCCACCTCAGACGTAGAGTACAATGAGCAGTTCTTC
TRBV29-1	.	TRBJ2-1	.	14	CSVVMRDPYNEQFF	TGCAGCGTTGTTATGAGGGACCCCTACAATGAGCAGTTCTTC
TRBV6-1	few	TRBJ2-3	.	14	CATSPSPSTDTQYF	TGTGCCACTTCTCCTAGCCCCTCCACAGATACGCAGTATTTT
TRBV30	.	TRBJ1-6	.	14	CAWSVGVYNSPLHF	TGTGCCTGGAGTGTCGGAGTCTATAATTCACCCCTCCACTTT
TRBV19	.	TRBJ1-5	TRBD1	15	CASSMTGGNNQPQHF	TGTGCCAGTAGTATGACAGGGGGTAACAATCAGCCCCAGCATTTT
TRBV7-2	.	TRBJ1-4	.	15	CASSPGSASNEKLFF	TGTGCCAGCAGCCCCGGGTCGGCAAGTAATGAAAAACTGTTTTTT
TRBV18	.	TRBJ1-1	.	14	CASSQLQGIEKAFF	TGTGCCAGCTCACAACTCCAGGGAATTGAGAAAGCTTTCTTT
TRBV4-1	.	TRBJ1-2	TRBD1	14	CASSLTRGIGGYTF	TGCGCCAGCAGTCTCACCAGGGGGATTGGCGGCTACACCTTC
TRBV2	.	TRBJ1-3	.	14	CASSGQSSGNTIYF	TGTGCCAGCAGCGGACAGAGTTCTGGAAACACCATATATTTT
TRBV9	.	TRBJ2-3	.	14	CASSVLSDTDTQYF	TGTGCCAGCAGCGTATTAAGCGACACAGATACGCAGTATTTT
TRBV7-6	.	TRBJ2-1	TRBD2	17	CASSLGPGGSTYNEQFF	TGTGCCAGCAGCTTAGGTCCTGGCGGGAGTACTTACAATGAGCAGTTCTTC
TRBV30	few	TRBJ2-7	.	13	CAWSGLVHYEQYF	TGTGCCTGGAGTGGGCTAGTGCATTACGAGCAGTACTTC
TRBV2	.	TRBJ2-7	TRBD2	18	CASSETEKLAVSSYEQYF	TGTGCCAGCAGTGAAACTGAAAAACTAGCGGTTAGCTCCTACGAGCAGTACTTC
TRBV15	few	TRBJ1-5	.	14	CATSRGGPNQPQHF	TGTGCCACCAGCAGAGGGGGACCCAATCAGCCCCAGCATTTT
TRBV28	.	TRBJ2-1	.	16	CASRLSRTTSYNEQFF	TGTGCCAGCAGATTAAGCAGAACCACCTCCTACAATGAGCAGTTCTTC
TRBV6-5	.	TRBJ2-7	TRBD2	14	CASSYERGIYEQYF	TGTGCCAGCAGTTACGAGCGGGGAATCTACGAGCAGTACTTC
TRBV6-5	.	TRBJ2-2	.	14	CASSMVANTGELFF	TGTGCCAGCAGTATGGTAGCGAACACCGGGGAGCTGTTTTTT
TRBV6-1	.	TRBJ2-7	.	15	CASSEPGLTPNEQYF	TGTGCCAGCAGCGAACCGGGACTTACGCCTAACGAGCAGTACTTC
TRBV6-5	.	TRBJ2-7	TRBD2	14	CASTKLAGDYEQYF	TGTGCCAGCACCAAACTAGCGGGAGACTACGAGCAGTACTTC
TRBV7-3	.	TRBJ1-1	.	13	CASSLTLNTEAFF	TGTGCCAGCAGCTTAACATTGAACACTGAAGCTTTCTTT
TRBV10-2	.	TRBJ1-1	TRBD1	16	CASSELQGAGNTEAFF	TGCGCCAGCAGTGAGTTGCAGGGGGCGGGGAACACTGAAGCTTTCTTT
TRBV6-6	few	TRBJ2-3	.	14	CASSYLTSTDTQYF	TGTGCCAGCAGTTACCTAACTAGCACAGATACGCAGTATTTT
TRBV19	.	TRBJ1-5	.	13	CASSIDGIQPQHF	TGTGCCAGTAGTATTGACGGGATTCAGCCCCAGCATTTT
TRBV27	.	TRBJ2-3	.	15	CASSLRGADTDTQYF	TGTGCCAGCAGTTTAAGGGGGGCCGACACAGATACGCAGTATTTT
TRBV7-3	.	TRBJ2-1	TRBD1	13	CASSRGQGASQFF	TGTGCCAGCAGCCGGGGACAGGGGGCTTCGCAGTTCTTC
TRBV5-4	.	TRBJ2-7	TRBD1	15	CASTQQGAGSYEQYF	TGTGCCAGCACCCAACAGGGGGCAGGCTCCTACGAGCAGTACTTC